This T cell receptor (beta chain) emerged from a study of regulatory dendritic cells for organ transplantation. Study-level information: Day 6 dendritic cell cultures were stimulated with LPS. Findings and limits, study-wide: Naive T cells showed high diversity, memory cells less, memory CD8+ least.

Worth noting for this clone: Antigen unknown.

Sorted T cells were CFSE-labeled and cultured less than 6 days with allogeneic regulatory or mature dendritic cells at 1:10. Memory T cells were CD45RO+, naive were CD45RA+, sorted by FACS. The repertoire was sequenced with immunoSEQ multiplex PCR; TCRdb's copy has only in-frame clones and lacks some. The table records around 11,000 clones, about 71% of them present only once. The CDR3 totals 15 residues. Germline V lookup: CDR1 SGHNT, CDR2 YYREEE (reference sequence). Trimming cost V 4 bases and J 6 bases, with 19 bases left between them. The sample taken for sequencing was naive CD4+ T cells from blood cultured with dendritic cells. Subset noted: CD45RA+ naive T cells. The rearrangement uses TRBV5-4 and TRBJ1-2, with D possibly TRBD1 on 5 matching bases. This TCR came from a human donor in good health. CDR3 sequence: CASSLGAGRNNGYTF. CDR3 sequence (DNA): TGTGCCAGCAGCCTCGGCGCGGGGCGGAACAATGGCTACACCTTC.